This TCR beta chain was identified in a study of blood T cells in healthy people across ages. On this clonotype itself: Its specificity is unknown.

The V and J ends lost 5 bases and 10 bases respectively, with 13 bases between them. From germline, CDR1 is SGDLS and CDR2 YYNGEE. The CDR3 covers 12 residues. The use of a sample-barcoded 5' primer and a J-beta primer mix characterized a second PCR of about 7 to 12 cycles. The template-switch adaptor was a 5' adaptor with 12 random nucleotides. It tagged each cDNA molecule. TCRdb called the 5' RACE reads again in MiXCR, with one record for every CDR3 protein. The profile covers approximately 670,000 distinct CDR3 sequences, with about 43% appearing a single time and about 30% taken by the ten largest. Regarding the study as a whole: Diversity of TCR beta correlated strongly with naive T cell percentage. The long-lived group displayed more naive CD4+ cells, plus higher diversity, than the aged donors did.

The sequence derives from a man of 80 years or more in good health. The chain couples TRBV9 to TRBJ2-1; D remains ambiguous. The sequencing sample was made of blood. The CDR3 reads CASSVLAGEQFF. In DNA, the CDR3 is TGTGCCAGCAGTGTCTTAGCCGGAGAGCAGTTCTTC.